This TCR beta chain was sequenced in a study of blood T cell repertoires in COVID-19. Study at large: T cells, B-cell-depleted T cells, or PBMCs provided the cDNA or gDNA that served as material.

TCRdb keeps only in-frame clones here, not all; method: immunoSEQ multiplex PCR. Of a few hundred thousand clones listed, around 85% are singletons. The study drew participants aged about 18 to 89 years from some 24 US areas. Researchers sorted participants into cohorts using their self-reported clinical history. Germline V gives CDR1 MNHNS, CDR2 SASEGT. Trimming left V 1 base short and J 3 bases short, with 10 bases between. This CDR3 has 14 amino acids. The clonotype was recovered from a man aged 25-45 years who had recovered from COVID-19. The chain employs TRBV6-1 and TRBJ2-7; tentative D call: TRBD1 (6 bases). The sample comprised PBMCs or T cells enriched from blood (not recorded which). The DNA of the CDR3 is TGTGCCAGCAGTGAAGGGACAGTCAGCTACGAGCAGTACTTC. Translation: CASSEGTVSYEQYF.